This is a list of T cell receptor beta chains from one sample in a study of CD8+ T cells in alopecia areata. Using immunoSEQ multiplex PCR, the repertoire was profiled, and TCRdb retains in-frame clones only, with some absent. The sample has about 180,000 clones, approximately 53% seen once. The sequencing here drew on CD8+ T cells sorted from blood, taken at week 24, from a patient treated with tofacitinib. Source of these receptors: a human donor with alopecia areata. Each CDR3 is given with its conserved first and last residue. The D gene is left open where the match is weak. Only some rows state a clone size, as once, few, many or a class for expanded clones.

TRBV5-6	TRBJ2-7	-	-	CASSLATQGPESPGEQYF	TGTGCCAGCAGCTTGGCCACGCAGGGGCCGGAATCCCCTGGGGAGCAGTACTTC
TRBV7-8	TRBJ2-2	TRBD2	-	CASSLEAGASTGELFF	TGTGCCAGCAGCTTAGAAGCGGGGGCCTCCACCGGGGAGCTGTTTTTT
TRBV4-1	TRBJ1-5	-	few	CASSQDRAPNQPQHF	TGCGCCAGCAGCCAAGACCGAGCACCTAATCAGCCCCAGCATTTT
TRBV9	TRBJ2-3	TRBD2	once	CASSPRLAGHTDTQYF	TGTGCCAGCAGCCCTCGACTAGCGGGGCACACAGATACGCAGTATTTT
TRBV10-3	TRBJ2-1	-	few	CAISEGGEQFF	TGTGCCATCAGTGAGGGCGGGGAGCAGTTCTTC
TRBV5-5	TRBJ2-3	-	-	CASSSELVFQYF	TGTGCCAGCAGCTCCGAGCTCGTCTTTCAGTATTTT
TRBV10-2	TRBJ1-1	TRBD1	once	CASRDRENTEAFF	TGCGCCAGCAGGGACAGGGAGAACACTGAAGCTTTCTTT
TRBV6-1	TRBJ1-2	-	-	CASSYRTF	TGTGCCAGCAGTTACAGGACCTTC
TRBV29-1	TRBJ1-2	-	-	CSVGAPGADGYTF	TGCAGCGTTGGAGCGCCGGGGGCGGATGGCTACACCTTC
TRBV9	TRBJ1-4	-	-	CASSVATGSEKLFF	TGTGCCAGCAGCGTAGCTACGGGGAGCGAAAAACTGTTTTTT
TRBV13	TRBJ1-4	-	-	CASSTRGDSYEKLFF	TGTGCCAGCAGCACCCGGGGCGACTCTTATGAAAAACTGTTTTTT
TRBV30	TRBJ2-2	-	-	CAWSLSVNTGELFF	TGTGCCTGGAGCCTTAGCGTGAACACCGGGGAGCTGTTTTTT
TRBV5-1	TRBJ2-3	-	-	CASSLQDTSITDTQYF	TGCGCCAGCAGCTTGCAGGACACAAGTATCACAGATACGCAGTATTTT
TRBV6-5	TRBJ1-1	-	few	CASSYSWESEAFF	TGTGCCAGCAGTTACTCGTGGGAGTCTGAAGCTTTCTTT
TRBV25-1	TRBJ1-4	-	once	CASTSGATNEKLFF	TGTGCCAGCACGAGCGGAGCAACTAATGAAAAACTGTTTTTT
TRBV29-1	TRBJ1-2	-	once	CSVPTGPNYGYTF	TGCAGCGTTCCAACAGGGCCCAACTATGGCTACACCTTC
TRBV2	TRBJ2-3	-	-	CASSAPPIDHTDTQYF	TGTGCCAGCAGCGCACCGCCCATAGACCACACAGATACGCAGTATTTT
TRBV4-1	TRBJ2-6	-	-	CASSHISGANVLTF	TGCGCCAGCAGCCATATCTCTGGGGCCAACGTCCTGACTTTC
TRBV13	TRBJ2-7	-	-	CASSLGAQTGTSYEQYF	TGTGCCAGCAGCTTAGGAGCCCAAACAGGGACTTCCTACGAGCAGTACTTC
TRBV7-6	TRBJ2-5	-	-	CASSLVGRGQETQYF	TGTGCCAGCAGCTTAGTAGGTAGGGGTCAAGAGACCCAGTACTTC
TRBV15	TRBJ2-7	-	few	CATSRDPRGATSYEQYF	TGTGCCACCAGCAGAGATCCACGGGGTGCTACCTCCTACGAGCAGTACTTC
TRBV5-1	TRBJ2-7	-	few	CASSGVGTATYEQYF	TGCGCCAGCAGCGGGGTAGGGACCGCGACCTACGAGCAGTACTTC
TRBV13	TRBJ2-7	-	few	CASSLGVEQYF	TGTGCCAGCAGCTTAGGGGTCGAGCAGTACTTC
TRBV4-3	TRBJ1-2	-	-	CASSQDRTNYGYTF	TGCGCCAGCAGCCAAGATCGCACTAACTATGGCTACACCTTC
TRBV5-6	TRBJ2-4	TRBD1	-	CASTFPGTENIQYF	TGTGCCAGCACCTTCCCTGGGACAGAAAACATTCAGTACTTC
TRBV7-2	TRBJ1-1	TRBD1	-	CASSVRDRNTEAFF	TGTGCCAGCAGCGTCCGGGACAGGAACACTGAAGCTTTCTTT
TRBV4-1	TRBJ1-4	-	few	CASSQRPNEKLFF	TGCGCCAGCAGCCAAAGGCCAAATGAAAAACTGTTTTTT
TRBV7-9	TRBJ1-2	-	few	CASSSSRGDGYTF	TGTGCCAGCAGCTCCTCCCGCGGAGATGGCTACACCTTC
TRBV27	TRBJ2-7	TRBD1	-	CASSLSGTGYTPSYEQYF	TGTGCCAGCAGTTTATCCGGGACAGGGTACACTCCCTCCTACGAGCAGTACTTC
TRBV5-6	TRBJ2-2	-	-	CASSLGKSYTGELFF	TGTGCCAGCAGCTTGGGGAAAAGTTACACCGGGGAGCTGTTTTTT
TRBV30	TRBJ1-1	TRBD1	few	CAWSVGTGVDTEAFF	TGTGCCTGGAGTGTAGGGACAGGGGTCGACACTGAAGCTTTCTTT
TRBV7-9	TRBJ1-2	-	-	CASSLEGRGYGYTF	TGTGCCAGCAGCTTAGAGGGCAGGGGCTATGGCTACACCTTC
TRBV7-8	TRBJ2-3	-	-	CASSQLTRGSDTQYF	TGTGCCAGCAGCCAGCTAACTAGAGGTTCGGATACGCAGTATTTT
TRBV5-1	TRBJ2-3	TRBD1	-	CASSFVPGQGRTDTQYF	TGCGCCAGCAGCTTCGTCCCGGGACAGGGAAGGACAGATACGCAGTATTTT
TRBV29-1	TRBJ2-2	-	few	CSVGYKASGTGELFF	TGCAGCGTTGGGTACAAGGCATCGGGCACCGGGGAGCTGTTTTTT
TRBV25-1	TRBJ1-1	-	-	CASSGGMNTEAFF	TGTGCCAGCAGTGGAGGGATGAACACTGAAGCTTTCTTT
TRBV2	TRBJ1-2	-	-	CASSGGTF	TGTGCCAGCAGTGGAGGGACCTTC
TRBV25-1	TRBJ1-2	-	-	CASSGGSRGYTF	TGTGCCAGCAGTGGGGGGTCCCGCGGCTACACCTTC
TRBV15	TRBJ1-5	-	-	CATSSDVGQPQHF	TGTGCCACCAGCTCCGACGTAGGTCAGCCCCAGCATTTT
TRBV11-2	TRBJ1-1	TRBD1	-	CASRYRGMNTEAFF	TGTGCCAGCAGATACAGGGGGATGAACACTGAAGCTTTCTTT
TRBV6-1	TRBJ1-2	TRBD1	-	CASSSGTGGEEGYTF	TGTGCCAGCAGCTCCGGGACAGGGGGAGAGGAGGGCTACACCTTC
TRBV27	TRBJ2-5	-	few	CASSPTGSQETQYF	TGTGCCAGCAGTCCAACAGGGTCCCAAGAGACCCAGTACTTC
TRBV6-5	TRBJ1-2	-	-	CASTSPGRRDGYTF	TGTGCCAGCACGTCCCCGGGACGGCGGGATGGCTACACCTTC
TRBV7-6	TRBJ1-5	-	once	CASSLALGGNQPQHF	TGTGCCAGCAGCTTAGCGTTAGGTGGCAATCAGCCCCAGCATTTT
TRBV20-1	TRBJ2-1	-	once	CSASAVEQFF	TGCAGTGCTAGTGCGGTTGAGCAGTTCTTC
TRBV7-8	TRBJ2-1	-	-	CATRGGGHNEQFF	TGTGCGACCAGGGGAGGGGGTCACAATGAGCAGTTCTTC
TRBV4-1	TRBJ2-7	-	few	CASSPGTSGWYEQYF	TGCGCCAGCAGTCCCGGGACAAGCGGGTGGTACGAGCAGTACTTC
TRBV29-1	TRBJ2-2	-	-	CSVESRAAEGTGELFF	TGCAGCGTTGAATCTAGGGCAGCAGAAGGAACCGGGGAGCTGTTTTTT
TRBV29-1	TRBJ1-2	-	-	CSVEVEGTTNGYTF	TGCAGCGTTGAAGTGGAGGGGACGACGAATGGCTACACCTTC
TRBV25-1	TRBJ2-1	TRBD2	-	CASGLAGVNEQFF	TGTGCCAGCGGGCTAGCGGGGGTCAATGAGCAGTTCTTC
TRBV29-1	TRBJ2-1	TRBD1	once	CSVVGQGGFDNEQFF	TGCAGCGTTGTCGGACAGGGCGGCTTCGACAATGAGCAGTTCTTC
TRBV30	TRBJ2-1	TRBD1	-	CAWSRRTGYYNEQFF	TGTGCCTGGAGTAGGCGGACAGGGTACTACAATGAGCAGTTCTTC
TRBV13	TRBJ2-4	-	few	CASSLATRSENIQYF	TGTGCCAGCAGCTTGGCAACGCGTTCGGAAAACATTCAGTACTTC
TRBV5-1	TRBJ2-3	-	-	CASPGPTDSDTQYF	TGCGCCAGCCCGGGACCGACTGACTCAGATACGCAGTATTTT
TRBV10-2	TRBJ2-7	-	-	CATQSGHEQYF	TGCGCTACTCAGTCGGGTCACGAGCAGTACTTC